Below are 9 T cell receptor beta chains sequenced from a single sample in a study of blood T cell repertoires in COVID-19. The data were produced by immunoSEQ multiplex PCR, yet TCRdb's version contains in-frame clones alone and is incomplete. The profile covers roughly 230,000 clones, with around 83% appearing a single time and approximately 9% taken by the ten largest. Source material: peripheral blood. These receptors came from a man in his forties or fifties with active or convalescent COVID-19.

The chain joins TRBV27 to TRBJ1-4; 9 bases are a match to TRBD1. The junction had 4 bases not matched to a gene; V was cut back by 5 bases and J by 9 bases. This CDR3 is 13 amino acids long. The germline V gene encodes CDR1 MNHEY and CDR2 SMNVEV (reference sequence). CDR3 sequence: CASSRQGDQKLFF. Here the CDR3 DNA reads TGTGCCAGCAGTCGACAGGGGGACCAAAAACTGTTTTTT. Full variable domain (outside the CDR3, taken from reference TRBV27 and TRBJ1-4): EAQVTQNPRYLITVTGKKLTVTCSQNMNHEYMSWYRQDPGLGLRQIYYSMNVEVTDKGDVPEGYKVSRKEKRNFPLILESPSPNQTSLYFCASSRQGDQKLFFGSGTQLSVL.

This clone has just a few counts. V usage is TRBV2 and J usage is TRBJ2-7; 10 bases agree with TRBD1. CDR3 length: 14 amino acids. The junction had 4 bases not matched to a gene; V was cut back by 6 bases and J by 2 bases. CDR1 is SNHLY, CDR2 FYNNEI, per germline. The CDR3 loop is CASRGTGAPYEQYF. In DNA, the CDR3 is TGTGCCAGCAGGGGGACAGGGGCCCCCTACGAGCAGTACTTC.

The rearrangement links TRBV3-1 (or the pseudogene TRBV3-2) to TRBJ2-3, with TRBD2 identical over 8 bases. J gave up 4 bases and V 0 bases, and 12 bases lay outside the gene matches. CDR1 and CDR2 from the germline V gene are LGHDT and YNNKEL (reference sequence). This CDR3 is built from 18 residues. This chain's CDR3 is CASSQDSGGRIVPDTQYF. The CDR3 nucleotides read TGTGCCAGCAGCCAAGATTCGGGCGGGAGGATAGTCCCAGATACGCAGTATTTT.

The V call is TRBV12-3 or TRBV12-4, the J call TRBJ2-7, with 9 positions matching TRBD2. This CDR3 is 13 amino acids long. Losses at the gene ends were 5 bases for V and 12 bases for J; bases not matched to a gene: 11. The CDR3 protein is CASSLKRGAFPYF. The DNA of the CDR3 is TGTGCCAGCAGTCTTAAGCGGGGGGCCTTTCCGTACTTC.

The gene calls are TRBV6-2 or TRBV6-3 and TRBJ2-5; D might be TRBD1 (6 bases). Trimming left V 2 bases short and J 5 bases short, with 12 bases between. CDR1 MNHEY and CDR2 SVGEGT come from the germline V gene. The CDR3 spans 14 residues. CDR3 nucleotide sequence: TGTGCCAGCAGTTACGGCAGGGGCGGGGAGACCCAGTACTTC. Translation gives CASSYGRGGETQYF.

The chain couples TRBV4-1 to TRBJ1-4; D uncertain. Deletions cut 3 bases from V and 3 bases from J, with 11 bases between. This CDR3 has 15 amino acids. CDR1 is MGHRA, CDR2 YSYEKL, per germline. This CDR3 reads CASSHPPVSNEKLFF. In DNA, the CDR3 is TGCGCCAGCAGCCACCCCCCGGTATCTAATGAAAAACTGTTTTTT.

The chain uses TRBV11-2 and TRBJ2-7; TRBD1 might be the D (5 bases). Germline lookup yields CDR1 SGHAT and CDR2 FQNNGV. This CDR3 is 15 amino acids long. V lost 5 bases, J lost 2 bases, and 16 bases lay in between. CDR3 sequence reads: CASSRLPTATYEQYF. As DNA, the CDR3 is TGTGCCAGCAGCCGGCTCCCGACAGCGACCTACGAGCAGTACTTC. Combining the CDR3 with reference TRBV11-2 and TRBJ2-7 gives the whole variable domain EAGVAQSPRYKIIEKRQSVAFWCNPISGHATLYWYQQILGQGPKLLIQFQNNGVVDDSQLPKDRFSAERLKGVDSTLKIQPAKLEDSAVYLCASSRLPTATYEQYFGPGTRLTVT.

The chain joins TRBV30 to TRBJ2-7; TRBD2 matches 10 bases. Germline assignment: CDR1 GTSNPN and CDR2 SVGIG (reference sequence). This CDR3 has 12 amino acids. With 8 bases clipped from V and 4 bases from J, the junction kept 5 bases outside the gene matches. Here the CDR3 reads CAGGTSAYEQYF. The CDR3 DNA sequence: TGTGCCGGCGGGACTAGCGCTTACGAGCAGTACTTC.

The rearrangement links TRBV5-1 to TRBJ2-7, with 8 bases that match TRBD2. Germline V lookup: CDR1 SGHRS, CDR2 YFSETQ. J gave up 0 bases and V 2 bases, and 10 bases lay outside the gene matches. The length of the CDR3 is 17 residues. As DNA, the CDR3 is TGCGCCAGCAGCTTCGGGGGGGCGGCCCGGAGCTCCTACGAGCAGTACTTC. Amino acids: CASSFGGAARSSYEQYF.